This TCR beta chain was identified in a study of cytomegalovirus exposure and HLA in healthy donors. Study at large: Sequencing of about 179 million T cells in an earlier analysis found about 120 million unique TCR beta sequences.

V lost 6 bases to trimming and J lost 5 bases; unmatched junction nucleotides: 9. This CDR3 has 15 amino acids. Germline loops: CDR1 MNHNS, CDR2 SASEGT. This cohort consisted of healthy bone marrow donors. The PCR made use of 60 Vbeta and 13 Jbeta primers. The protocol was immunoSEQ multiplex PCR, while the TCRdb copy is restricted to in-frame clones and leaves out a portion. The sample consists of 150,000 to 200,000 clones, roughly four fifths of them appearing once. Remarks on this clone: Its antigen is as yet unknown.

General study results and limits: While the bulk of TCR sequences proved rare, some public TCRs turned up in many donors.

Specimen: PBMCs. The TCR comes from a woman between 18 and 29 years old in good health and CMV-seronegative. V is TRBV6-1 and J is TRBJ1-2; TRBD1 agrees at 10 bases. Here the CDR3 DNA reads TGTGCCAGCAGCGCGACAGGGGGCGGGCGATATGGCTACACCTTC. Protein product: CASSATGGGRYGYTF.